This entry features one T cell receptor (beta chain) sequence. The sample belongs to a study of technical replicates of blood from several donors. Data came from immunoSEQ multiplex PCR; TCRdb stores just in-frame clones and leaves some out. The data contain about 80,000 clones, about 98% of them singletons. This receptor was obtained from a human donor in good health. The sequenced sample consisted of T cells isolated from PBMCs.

The CDR3 DNA is TGCAGCGTTGCTAGGGGCGCGGGGGAGACCCAGTACTTC. It encodes CSVARGAGETQYF. V gene TRBV29-1 combines with J gene TRBJ2-5; tentative D call: TRBD2 (6 bases). CDR1 and CDR2 (germline): SQVTM, ANQGSEA. The CDR3 is 13 amino acids. V was clipped by 4 bases and J by 5 bases, with 14 bases between them.